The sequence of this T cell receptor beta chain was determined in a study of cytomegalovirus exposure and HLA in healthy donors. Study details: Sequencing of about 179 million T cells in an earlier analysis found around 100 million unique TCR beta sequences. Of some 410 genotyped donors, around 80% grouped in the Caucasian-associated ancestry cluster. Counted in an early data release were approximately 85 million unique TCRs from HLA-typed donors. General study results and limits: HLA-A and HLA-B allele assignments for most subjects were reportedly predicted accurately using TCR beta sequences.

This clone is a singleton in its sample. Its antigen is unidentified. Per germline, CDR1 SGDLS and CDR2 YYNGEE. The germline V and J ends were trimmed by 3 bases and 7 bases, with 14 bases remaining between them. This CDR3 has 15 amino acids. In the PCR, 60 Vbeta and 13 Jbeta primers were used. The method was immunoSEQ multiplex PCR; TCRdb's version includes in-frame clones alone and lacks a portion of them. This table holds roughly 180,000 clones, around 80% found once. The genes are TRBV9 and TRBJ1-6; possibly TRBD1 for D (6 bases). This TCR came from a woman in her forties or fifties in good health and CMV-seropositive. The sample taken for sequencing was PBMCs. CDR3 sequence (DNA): TGTGCCAGCAGCGAGACGACAGGACTCAATTCACCCCTCCACTTT. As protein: CASSETTGLNSPLHF.